The clone carrying this T cell receptor beta chain has only one observation. Its antigen is not known. This record comes from a study of STAT3 mutations in large granular lymphocyte leukemia. The wider study: Roughly half of the longitudinally sequenced T-LGLL patients carried detectable canonical activating STAT3 mutations. Immunosuppressive therapy was given to more than half of T-LGLL patients.

The CDR3 extends over 14 amino acids. In germline, CDR1 is SGHRS, CDR2 YFSETQ. V lost 6 bases to trimming and J lost 4 bases; unmatched junction nucleotides: 10. TCRbeta libraries averaged around 39,000 productive templates per sample. Clones were read by immunoSEQ multiplex PCR, and TCRdb kept only the in-frame ones, dropping some. The sample has approximately 8,200 clones, 85% to 90% seen once. Regarding the study as a whole: Treatment regimens differed across patients between samplings. In T-cell large granular lymphocyte leukemia, about half of patients showed multiple immunodominant subclonotypes.

What was sequenced was peripheral blood mononuclear cells. The rearrangement joins TRBV5-1 to TRBJ2-7, with 7 bases identical to TRBD1. The TCR originated in a man older than 75 with T-cell large granular lymphocyte leukemia. Some clones in this sample may be carry-over from other donors' samples. The CDR3 sequence is CASKLGTASYEQYF. Written as DNA, the CDR3 is TGCGCCAGCAAACTCGGGACAGCTTCATACGAGCAGTACTTC.